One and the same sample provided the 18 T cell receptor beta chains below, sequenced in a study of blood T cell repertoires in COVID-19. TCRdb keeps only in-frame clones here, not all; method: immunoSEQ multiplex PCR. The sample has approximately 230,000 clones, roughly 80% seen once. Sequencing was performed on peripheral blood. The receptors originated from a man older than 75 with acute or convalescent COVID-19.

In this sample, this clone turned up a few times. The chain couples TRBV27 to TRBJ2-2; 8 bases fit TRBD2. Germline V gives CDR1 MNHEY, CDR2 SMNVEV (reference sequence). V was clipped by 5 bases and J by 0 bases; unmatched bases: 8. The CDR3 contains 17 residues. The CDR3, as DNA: TGTGCCAGCAGTGGGACCGGACTAGCTGCGAACACCGGGGAGCTGTTTTTT. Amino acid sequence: CASSGTGLAANTGELFF.

The chain's CDR3 is CASSGPSDTGELFF. The CDR3 DNA follows: TGCGCCAGCAGTGGTCCTTCGGACACCGGGGAGCTGTTTTTT. J is TRBJ2-2 and V is TRBV5-1; D is unresolved. CDR1 SGHRS and CDR2 YFSETQ come from the germline V gene. V gave up 5 bases and J gave up 3 bases, with 11 bases separating them. The CDR3 spans 14 residues.

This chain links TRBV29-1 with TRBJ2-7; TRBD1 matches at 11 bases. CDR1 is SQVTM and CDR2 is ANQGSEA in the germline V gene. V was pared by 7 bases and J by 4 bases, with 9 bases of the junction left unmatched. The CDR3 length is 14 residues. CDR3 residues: CSARTGGATYEQYF. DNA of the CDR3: TGCAGCGCTCGGACAGGGGGCGCGACGTACGAGCAGTACTTC.

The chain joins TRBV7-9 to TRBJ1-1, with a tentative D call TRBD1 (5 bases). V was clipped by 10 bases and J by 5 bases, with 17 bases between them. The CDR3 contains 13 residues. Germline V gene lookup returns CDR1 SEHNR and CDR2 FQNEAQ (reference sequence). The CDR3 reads CATSGQGSTEAFF. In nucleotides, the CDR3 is TGTGCCACCTCAGGGCAGGGAAGTACTGAAGCTTTCTTT.

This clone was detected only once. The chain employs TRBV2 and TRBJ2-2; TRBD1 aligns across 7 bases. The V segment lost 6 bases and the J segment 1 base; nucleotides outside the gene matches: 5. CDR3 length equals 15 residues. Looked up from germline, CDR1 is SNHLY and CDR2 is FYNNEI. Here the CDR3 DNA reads TGTGCCAGCAGATCCCGGACAGGGAACACCGGGGAGCTGTTTTTT. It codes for CASRSRTGNTGELFF.

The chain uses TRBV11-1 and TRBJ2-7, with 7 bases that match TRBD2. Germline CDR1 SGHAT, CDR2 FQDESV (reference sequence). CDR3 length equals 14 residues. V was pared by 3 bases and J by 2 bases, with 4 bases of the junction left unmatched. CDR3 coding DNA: TGTGCCAGCAGCTTCCGGGGGGTTGCCTACGAGCAGTACTTC. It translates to CASSFRGVAYEQYF.

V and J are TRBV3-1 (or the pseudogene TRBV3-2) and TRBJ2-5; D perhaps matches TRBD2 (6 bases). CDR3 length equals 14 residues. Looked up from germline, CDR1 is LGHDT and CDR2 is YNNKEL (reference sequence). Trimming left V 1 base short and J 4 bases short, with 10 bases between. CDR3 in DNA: TGTGCCAGCAGCCAAGTAATCGGGGGAGAGACCCAGTACTTC. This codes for CASSQVIGGETQYF.

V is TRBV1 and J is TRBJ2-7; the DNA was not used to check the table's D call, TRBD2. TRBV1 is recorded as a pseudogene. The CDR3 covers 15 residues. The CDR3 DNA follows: TGCACCAGCAGCCAAGATGGGGAGGGGGTCTACGAGCAGTACTTC. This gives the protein CTSSQDGEGVYEQYF.

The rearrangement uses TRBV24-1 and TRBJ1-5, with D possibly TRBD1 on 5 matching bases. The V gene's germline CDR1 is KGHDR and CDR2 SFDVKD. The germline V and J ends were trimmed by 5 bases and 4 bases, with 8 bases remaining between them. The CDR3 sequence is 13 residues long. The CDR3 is CATSGWTNQPQHF. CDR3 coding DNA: TGTGCCACCAGTGGATGGACAAATCAGCCCCAGCATTTT.

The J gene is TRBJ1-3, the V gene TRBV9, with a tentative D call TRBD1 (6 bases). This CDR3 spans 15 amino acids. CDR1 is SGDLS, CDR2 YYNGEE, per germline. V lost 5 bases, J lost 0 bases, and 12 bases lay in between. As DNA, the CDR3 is TGTGCCAGCAGACCAGCAGGGGTCTCTGGAAACACCATATATTTT. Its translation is CASRPAGVSGNTIYF.

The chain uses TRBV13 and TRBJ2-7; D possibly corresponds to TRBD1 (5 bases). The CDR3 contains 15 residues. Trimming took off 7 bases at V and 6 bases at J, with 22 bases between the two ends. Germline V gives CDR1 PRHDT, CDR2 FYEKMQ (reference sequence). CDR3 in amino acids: CASIFISRVGREQYF. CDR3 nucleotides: TGTGCCAGCATCTTCATTTCCAGGGTGGGTCGCGAGCAGTACTTC.

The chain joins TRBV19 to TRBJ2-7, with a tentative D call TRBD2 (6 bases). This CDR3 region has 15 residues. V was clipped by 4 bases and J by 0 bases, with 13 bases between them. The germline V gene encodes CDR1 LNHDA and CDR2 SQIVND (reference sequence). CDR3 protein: CASSSPSGVSYEQYF. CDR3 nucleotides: TGTGCCAGTAGTAGCCCGTCGGGGGTCTCCTACGAGCAGTACTTC.

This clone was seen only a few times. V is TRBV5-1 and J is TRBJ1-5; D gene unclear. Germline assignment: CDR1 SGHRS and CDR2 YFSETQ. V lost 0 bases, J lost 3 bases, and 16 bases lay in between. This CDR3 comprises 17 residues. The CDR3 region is CASSLGASEGFNQPQHF. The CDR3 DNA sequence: TGCGCCAGCAGCTTGGGGGCAAGTGAGGGTTTCAATCAGCCCCAGCATTTT.

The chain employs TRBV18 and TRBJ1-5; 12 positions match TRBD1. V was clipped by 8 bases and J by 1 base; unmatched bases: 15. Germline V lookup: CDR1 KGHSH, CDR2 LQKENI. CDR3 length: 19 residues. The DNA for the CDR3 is TGTGCCAGCACCATTACCGGGGGGACAGGGGGCCAGAGCAATCAGCCCCAGCATTTT. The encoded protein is CASTITGGTGGQSNQPQHF.

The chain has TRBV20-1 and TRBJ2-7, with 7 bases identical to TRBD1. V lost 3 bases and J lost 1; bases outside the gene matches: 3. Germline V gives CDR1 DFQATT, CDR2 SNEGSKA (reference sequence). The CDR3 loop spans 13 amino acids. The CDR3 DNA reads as TGCAGTGCTAGTAAGGGACAGTCCTACGAGCAGTACTTC. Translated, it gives CSASKGQSYEQYF.

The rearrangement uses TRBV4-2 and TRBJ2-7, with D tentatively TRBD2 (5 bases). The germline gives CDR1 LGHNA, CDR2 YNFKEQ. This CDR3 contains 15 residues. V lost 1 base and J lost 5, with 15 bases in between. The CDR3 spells CASSQGHGEWHEQYF. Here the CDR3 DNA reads TGTGCCAGCAGCCAAGGGCACGGGGAATGGCACGAGCAGTACTTC.

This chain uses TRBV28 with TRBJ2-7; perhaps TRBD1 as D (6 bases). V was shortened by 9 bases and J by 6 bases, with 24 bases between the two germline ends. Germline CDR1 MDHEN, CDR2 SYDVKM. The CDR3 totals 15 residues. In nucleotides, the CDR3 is TGTGCCAGTTCGGTACGGGACATAGATTTTCTCGAGCAGTACTTC. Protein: CASSVRDIDFLEQYF.

Here the CDR3 reads CASSPLTETYGYTF. The CDR3 DNA reads TGTGCCAGCAGCCCACTGACAGAAACCTATGGCTACACCTTC. J is TRBJ1-2 and V is TRBV9, with D perhaps matching TRBD1 (5 bases). V lost 4 bases and J lost 4, with 14 bases in between. CDR1 and CDR2 from the germline V gene are SGDLS and YYNGEE. The length of the CDR3 is 14 residues. The variable domain in full, with the rest retrieved from reference TRBV9 and TRBJ1-2, is DSGVTQTPKHLITATGQRVTLRCSPRSGDLSVYWYQQSLDQGLQFLIQYYNGEERAKGNILERFSAQQFPDLHSELNLSSLELGDSALYFCASSPLTETYGYTFGSGTRLTVV.